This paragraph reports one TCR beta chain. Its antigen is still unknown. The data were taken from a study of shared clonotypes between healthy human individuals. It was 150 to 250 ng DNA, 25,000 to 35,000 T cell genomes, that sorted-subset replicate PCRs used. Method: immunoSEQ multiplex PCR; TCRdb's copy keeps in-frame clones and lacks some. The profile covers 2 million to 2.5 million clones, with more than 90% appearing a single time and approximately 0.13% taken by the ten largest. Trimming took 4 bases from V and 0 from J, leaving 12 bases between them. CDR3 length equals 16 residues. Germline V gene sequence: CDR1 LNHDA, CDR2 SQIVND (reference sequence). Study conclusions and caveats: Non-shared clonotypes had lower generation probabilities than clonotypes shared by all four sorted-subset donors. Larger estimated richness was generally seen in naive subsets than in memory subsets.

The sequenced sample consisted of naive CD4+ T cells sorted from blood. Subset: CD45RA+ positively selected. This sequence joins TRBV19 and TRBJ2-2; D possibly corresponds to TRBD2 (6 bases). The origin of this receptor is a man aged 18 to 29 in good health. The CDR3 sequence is CASSTIAESNTGELFF. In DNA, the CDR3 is TGTGCCAGTAGTACCATAGCGGAGTCGAACACCGGGGAGCTGTTTTTT.